This entry describes one T cell receptor beta chain. What it binds is not known. This specimen belongs to a study of cytomegalovirus exposure and HLA in healthy donors. Study in general: Per a later analysis, the approximately 690 first-cohort and 110 or so validation repertoires shared one platform.

Overall study results and limits: In vitro, three CMV-associated chains proved specific for CMV antigens. Reports credit the classifier with highly specific, highly sensitive diagnosis of cytomegalovirus status.

Here immunoSEQ multiplex PCR was the method, and the copy in TCRdb shows in-frame clones only, minus some. The sample has 110,000 to 150,000 clones, just under 85% seen once. The sample consisted of PBMCs. The receptor comes from a woman aged 25 to 39 in good health and CMV-seronegative.

The CDR3 region has the DNA TGTGCCAGCAGCAACCGGGACTACTTTTCGACCCAGTACTTC. This codes for CASSNRDYFSTQYF. The chain couples TRBV9 to TRBJ2-5; 7 nucleotides agree with TRBD2. Germline assignment: CDR1 SGDLS and CDR2 YYNGEE. V lost 4 bases, J lost 7 bases, and 10 bases stayed unmatched. The CDR3 length is 14 residues.